The clone carrying this TCR beta chain has just one count. Participants came from roughly 24 US areas, aged about 18 to 89 years. Cohort allocation depended upon clinical history that participants reported. Symptom resolution, clearance, or two negative PCRs marked donors in Cohort 3 as recovered. Libraries were prepared by immunoSEQ multiplex PCR; TCRdb keeps only in-frame clonotypes and omits some of them. The sample includes some 160,000 clones, just under 85% of them seen just once. This sample stems from a study of blood T cell repertoires in COVID-19. The TCR comes from a woman aged 40 to 49 who had recovered from COVID-19. The sample comprised PBMCs or T cells enriched from blood (not recorded which).

The CDR3 here is CASSPPNRGLYSYEQYF. CDR3 DNA: TGTGCCAGCTCACCACCTAATAGGGGGCTTTACTCCTACGAGCAGTACTTC. The J gene is TRBJ2-7, the V gene TRBV18, with 7 bases aligning to TRBD1. Germline lookup yields CDR1 KGHSH and CDR2 LQKENI. The V gene end was trimmed by 0 bases and the J gene end by 0 bases; junction bases not matched to a gene: 8. The CDR3 is 17 amino acids.